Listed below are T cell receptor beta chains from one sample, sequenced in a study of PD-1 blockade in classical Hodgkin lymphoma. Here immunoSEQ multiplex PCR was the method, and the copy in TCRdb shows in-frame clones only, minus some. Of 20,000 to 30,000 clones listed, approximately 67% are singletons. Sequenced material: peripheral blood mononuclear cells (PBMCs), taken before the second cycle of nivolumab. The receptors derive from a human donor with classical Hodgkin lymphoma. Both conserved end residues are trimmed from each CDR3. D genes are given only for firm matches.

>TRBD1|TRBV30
AWDRDNQPQH
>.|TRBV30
AWNERDRRNQPQH
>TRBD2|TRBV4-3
ASSTRTSGTRTGELF
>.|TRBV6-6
ASSSSGGRRQPQH
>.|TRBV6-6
ASSPGQLEAF
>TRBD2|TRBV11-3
ASSFEVAGRQF
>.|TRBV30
AWSPDGNYGYT
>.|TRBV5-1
ASSTEGTEAF
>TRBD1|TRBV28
ASSLGQGVSQPQH
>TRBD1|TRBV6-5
ASSYYRGSHEQY
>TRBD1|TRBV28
ASYTGGAIYEQY
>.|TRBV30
AWGQLIKNTIY
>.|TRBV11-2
ASSLDQGGYT
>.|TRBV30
AWSVLAGRHNYGYT
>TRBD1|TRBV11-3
ASSLGVGQPYEQY
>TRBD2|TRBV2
AIKLAGSYNEQF
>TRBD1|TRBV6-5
ASSYDARGHGYT
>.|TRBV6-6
ASRDTKNEKLF
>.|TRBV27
ASSLLGQGLDTQY
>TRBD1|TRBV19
ASSPTGGYRAF
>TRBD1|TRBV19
ASTGQGLYEQY
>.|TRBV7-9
ASSPIPGQDSYEQY
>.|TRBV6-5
ASGRGGIQY
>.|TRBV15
ATSRDGYNEQF
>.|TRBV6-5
ASRPRALDNEQF
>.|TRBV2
ASSEWTTWDNEQF
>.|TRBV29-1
SAGEADDGYT
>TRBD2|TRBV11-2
ASSKTSGVTGELF
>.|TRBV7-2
ASGGGGAGEHQPQH
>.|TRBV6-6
ASSRGEYSGEQF
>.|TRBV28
ASSLSRRGYNEQF
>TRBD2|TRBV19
ASSVVPSGSYNEQF
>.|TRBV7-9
ASSPAVIQETQY
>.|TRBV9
ASSVVPDEQF
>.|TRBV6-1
ASSEARNGALNYGYT
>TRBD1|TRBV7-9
ASSSYHGQGGYT
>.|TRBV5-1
ASSLGQGWEKLF
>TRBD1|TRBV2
ASSGLGQVTYEQY
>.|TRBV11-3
ASSLESGELF
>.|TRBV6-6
ASSYLDSADTQY
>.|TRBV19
ASSFLTGGNQPQH